This T cell receptor (beta chain) was identified during a study of post-analysis software for immune sequencing data. Study overall: Relapsing-remitting, secondary progressive and progressive-relapsing forms made up the multiple sclerosis disease courses. Points from the study as a whole: Among four to six TRBV segments more frequent in patients than controls were TRBV5-6, TRBV5-1 and TRBV20-1. When the samples were clustered directly with F measure, those that had been prepared in the same batch showed strong co-clustering. A significant reduction in normalized Chao1 diversity was observed in multiple sclerosis patients versus controls.

Germline values: CDR1 ENHRY, CDR2 SYGVKD. V shed 5 bases and J shed 1 base, with 5 bases lying between them. The CDR3 covers 13 residues. TCR beta libraries were prepared from cDNA with unique molecular identifiers. The T cell input of roughly 0.9 to 11 million gave about half a million cDNA molecules. From the PCR reads, TCRdb called clonotypes with MiXCR, one entry per CDR3 protein. Of about 380,000 distinct CDR3 sequences listed, roughly 36% are singletons. This clonotype was recorded once. Its antigen is currently unknown. The genes are TRBV10-3 and TRBJ2-2, with D hard to call. The sequence was collected from a girl between 10 and 17 years old with multiple sclerosis. Sequencing was performed on blood. The CDR3 DNA reads TGTGCCATCAGTTGGGAGAACACCGGGGAGCTGTTTTTT. Translation gives CAISWENTGELFF.